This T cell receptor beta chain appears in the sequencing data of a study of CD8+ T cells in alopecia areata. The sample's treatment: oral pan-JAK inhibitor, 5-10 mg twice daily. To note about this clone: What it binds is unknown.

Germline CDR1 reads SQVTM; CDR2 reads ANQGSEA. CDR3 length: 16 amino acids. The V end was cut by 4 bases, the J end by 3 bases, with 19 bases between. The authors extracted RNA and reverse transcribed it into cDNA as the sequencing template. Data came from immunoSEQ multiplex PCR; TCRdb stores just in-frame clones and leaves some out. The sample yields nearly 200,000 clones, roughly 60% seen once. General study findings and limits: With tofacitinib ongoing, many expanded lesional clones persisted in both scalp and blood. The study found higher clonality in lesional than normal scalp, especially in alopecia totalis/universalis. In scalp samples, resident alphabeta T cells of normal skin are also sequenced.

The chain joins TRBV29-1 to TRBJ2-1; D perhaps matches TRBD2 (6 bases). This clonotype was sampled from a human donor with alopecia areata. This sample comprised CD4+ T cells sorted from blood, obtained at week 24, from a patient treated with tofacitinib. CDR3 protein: CSVVPGGSGYYNEQFF. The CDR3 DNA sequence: TGCAGCGTTGTCCCCGGAGGGTCAGGTTACTACAATGAGCAGTTCTTC.